Following are 2 T cell receptor beta chains from one sample sequenced in a study of technical replicates of blood from a handful of donors. The table came from immunoSEQ multiplex PCR; TCRdb's copy has only in-frame clones and leaves some out. The sample contains fewer than 90,000 clones, approximately 90% of which appear only once. The sample taken for sequencing was T cells isolated from PBMCs. These TCRs come from a human donor in good health.

This clone was counted once. The chain recombines TRBV16 with TRBJ2-3; D gene ambiguous. There are 14 residues in the CDR3. Per germline, CDR1 KGHSY and CDR2 FQNENV. Trimming removed 4 bases at V and 2 bases at J, with 10 bases between. CDR3: CASSPRWFTDTQYF. For the CDR3, the DNA is TGTGCCAGCAGCCCCCGGTGGTTCACAGATACGCAGTATTTT.

The rearrangement links TRBV27 to TRBJ1-1; D is uncertain. Trimming removed 6 bases from V and 7 bases from J, with 12 bases in between. The CDR3 is made up of 12 amino acids. Germline V gives CDR1 MNHEY, CDR2 SMNVEV (reference sequence). CDR3 DNA sequence: TGTGCCAGCAGAACTGGAGGGTATGAAGCTTTCTTT. This codes for CASRTGGYEAFF.